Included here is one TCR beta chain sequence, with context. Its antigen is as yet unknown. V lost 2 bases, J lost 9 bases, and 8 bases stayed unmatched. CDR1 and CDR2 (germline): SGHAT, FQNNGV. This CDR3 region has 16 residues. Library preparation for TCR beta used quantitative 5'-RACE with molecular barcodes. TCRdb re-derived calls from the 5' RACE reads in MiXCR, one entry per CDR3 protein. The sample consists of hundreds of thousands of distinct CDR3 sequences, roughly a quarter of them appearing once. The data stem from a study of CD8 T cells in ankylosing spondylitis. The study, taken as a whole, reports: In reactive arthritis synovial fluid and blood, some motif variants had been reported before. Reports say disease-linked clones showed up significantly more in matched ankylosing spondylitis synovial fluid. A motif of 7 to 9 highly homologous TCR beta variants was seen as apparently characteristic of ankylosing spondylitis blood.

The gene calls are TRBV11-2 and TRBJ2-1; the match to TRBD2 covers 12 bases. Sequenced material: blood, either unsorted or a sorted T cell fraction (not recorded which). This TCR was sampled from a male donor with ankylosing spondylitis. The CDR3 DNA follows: TGTGCCAGCAGCTTAACCCGGACTAGCGGGATTATTGAGCAGTTCTTC. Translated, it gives CASSLTRTSGIIEQFF.